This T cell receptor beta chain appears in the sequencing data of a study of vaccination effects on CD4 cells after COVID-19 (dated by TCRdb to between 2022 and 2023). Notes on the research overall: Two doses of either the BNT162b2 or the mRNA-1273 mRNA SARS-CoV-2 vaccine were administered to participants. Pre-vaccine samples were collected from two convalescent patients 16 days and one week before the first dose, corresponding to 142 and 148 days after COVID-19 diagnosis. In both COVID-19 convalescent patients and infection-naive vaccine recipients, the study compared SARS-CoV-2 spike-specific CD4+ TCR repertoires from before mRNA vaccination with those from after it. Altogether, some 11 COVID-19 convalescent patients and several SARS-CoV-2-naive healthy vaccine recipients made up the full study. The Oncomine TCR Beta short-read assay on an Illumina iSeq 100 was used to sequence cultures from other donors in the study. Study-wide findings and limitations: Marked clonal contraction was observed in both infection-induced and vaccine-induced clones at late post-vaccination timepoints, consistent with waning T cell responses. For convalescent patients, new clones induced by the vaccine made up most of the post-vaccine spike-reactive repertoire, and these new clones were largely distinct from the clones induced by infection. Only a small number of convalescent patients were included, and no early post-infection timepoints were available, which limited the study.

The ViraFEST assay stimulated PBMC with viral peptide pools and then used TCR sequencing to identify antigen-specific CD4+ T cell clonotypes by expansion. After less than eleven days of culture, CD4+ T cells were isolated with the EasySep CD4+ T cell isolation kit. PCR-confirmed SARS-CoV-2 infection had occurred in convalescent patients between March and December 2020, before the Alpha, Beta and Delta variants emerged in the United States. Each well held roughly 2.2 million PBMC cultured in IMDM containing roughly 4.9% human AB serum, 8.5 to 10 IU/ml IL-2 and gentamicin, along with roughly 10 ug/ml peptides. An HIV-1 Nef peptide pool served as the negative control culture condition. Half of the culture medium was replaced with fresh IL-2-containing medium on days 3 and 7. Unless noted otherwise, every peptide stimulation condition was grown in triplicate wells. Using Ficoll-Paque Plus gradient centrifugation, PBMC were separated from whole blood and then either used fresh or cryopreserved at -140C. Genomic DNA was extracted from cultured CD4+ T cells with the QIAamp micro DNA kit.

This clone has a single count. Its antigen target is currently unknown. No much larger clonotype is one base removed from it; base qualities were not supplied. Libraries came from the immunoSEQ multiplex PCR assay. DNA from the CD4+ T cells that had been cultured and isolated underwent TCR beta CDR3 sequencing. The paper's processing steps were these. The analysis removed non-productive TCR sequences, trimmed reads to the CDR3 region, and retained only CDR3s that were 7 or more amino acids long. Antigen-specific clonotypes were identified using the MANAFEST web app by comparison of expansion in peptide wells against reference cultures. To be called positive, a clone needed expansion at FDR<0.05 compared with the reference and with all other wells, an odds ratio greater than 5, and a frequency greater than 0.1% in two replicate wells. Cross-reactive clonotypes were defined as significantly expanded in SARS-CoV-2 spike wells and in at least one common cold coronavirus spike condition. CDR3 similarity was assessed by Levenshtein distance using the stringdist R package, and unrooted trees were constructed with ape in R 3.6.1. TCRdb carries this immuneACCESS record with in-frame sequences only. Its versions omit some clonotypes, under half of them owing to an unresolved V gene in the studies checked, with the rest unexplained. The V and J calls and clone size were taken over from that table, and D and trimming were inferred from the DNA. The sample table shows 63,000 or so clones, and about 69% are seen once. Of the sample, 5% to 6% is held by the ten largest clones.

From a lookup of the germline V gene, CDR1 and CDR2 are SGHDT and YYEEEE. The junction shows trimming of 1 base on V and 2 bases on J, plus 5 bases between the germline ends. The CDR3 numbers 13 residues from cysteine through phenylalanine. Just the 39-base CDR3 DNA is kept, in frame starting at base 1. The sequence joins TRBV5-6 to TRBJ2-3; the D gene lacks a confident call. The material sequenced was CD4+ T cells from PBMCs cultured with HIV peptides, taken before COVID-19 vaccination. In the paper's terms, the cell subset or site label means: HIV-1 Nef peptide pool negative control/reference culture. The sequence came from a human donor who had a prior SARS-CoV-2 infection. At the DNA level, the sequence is TGTGCCAGCAGCTTGTATTCCACAGATACGCAGTATTTT. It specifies CASSLYSTDTQYF.